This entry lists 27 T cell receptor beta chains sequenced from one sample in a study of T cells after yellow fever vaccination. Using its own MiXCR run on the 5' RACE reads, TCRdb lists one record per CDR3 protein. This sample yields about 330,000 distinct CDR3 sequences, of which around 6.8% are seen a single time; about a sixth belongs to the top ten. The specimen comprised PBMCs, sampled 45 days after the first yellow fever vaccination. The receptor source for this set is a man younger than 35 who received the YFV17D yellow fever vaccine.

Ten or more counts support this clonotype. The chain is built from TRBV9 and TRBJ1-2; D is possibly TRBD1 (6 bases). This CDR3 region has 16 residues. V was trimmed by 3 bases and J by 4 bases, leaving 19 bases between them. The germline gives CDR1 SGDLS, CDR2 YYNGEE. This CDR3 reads CASSEQGRGPFYGYTF. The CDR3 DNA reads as TGTGCCAGCAGCGAACAAGGCCGGGGGCCTTTCTATGGCTACACCTTC.

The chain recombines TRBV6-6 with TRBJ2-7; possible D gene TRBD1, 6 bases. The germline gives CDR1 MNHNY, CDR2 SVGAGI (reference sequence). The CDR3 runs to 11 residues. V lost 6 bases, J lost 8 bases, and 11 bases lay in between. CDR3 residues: CASRSQGQQYV. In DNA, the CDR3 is TGTGCCAGCAGATCCCAGGGGCAGCAGTACGTC.

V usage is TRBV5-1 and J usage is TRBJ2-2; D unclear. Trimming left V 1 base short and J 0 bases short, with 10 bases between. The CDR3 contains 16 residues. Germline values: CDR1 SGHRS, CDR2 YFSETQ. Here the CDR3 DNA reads TGCGCCAGCAGCTTGTTTAACGGCGCGAACACCGGGGAGCTGTTTTTT. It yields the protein CASSLFNGANTGELFF.

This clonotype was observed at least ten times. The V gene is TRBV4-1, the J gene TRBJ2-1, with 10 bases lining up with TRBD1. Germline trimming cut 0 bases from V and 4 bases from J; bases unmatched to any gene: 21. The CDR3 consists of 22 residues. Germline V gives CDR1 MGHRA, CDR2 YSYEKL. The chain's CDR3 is CASSQDARTGGDGLAGYNEQFF. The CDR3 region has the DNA TGCGCCAGCAGCCAAGACGCGCGGACAGGGGGAGATGGACTAGCCGGTTACAATGAGCAGTTCTTC.

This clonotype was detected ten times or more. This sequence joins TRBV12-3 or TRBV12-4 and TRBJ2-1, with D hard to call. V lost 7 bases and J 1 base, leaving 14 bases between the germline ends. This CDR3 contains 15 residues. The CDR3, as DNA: TGTGCCAGCAACCATAGGCGAGTATCCTACAATGAGCAGTTCTTC. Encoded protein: CASNHRRVSYNEQFF.

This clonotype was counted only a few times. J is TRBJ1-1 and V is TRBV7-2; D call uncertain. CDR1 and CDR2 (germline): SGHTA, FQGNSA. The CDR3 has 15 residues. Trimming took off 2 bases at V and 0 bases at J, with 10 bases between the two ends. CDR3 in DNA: TGTGCCAGCAGCTTAATAATATCAGTGAACACTGAAGCTTTCTTT. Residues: CASSLIISVNTEAFF.

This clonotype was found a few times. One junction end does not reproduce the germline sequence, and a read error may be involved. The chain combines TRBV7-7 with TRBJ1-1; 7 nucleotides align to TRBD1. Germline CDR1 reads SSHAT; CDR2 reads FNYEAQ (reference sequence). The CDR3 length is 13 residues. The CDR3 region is CASSLVQGGAAFF. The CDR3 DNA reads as TGTGCTAGCAGCTTAGTTCAGGGGGGGGCAGCTTTCTTT.

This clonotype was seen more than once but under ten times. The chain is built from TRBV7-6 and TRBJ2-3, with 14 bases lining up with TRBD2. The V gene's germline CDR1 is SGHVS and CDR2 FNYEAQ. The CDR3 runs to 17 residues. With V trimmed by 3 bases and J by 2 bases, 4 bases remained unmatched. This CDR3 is CASSFRLAGGITDTQYF. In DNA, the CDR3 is TGTGCCAGCAGCTTCCGACTAGCGGGGGGGATCACAGATACGCAGTATTTT.

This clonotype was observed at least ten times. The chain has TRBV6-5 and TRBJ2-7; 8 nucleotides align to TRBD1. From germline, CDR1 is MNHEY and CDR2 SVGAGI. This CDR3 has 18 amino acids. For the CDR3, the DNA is TGTGCCAGCAGTCACTCTTATATGGACAGGGCCCCCTCCTACGAGCAGTACGTC. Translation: CASSHSYMDRAPSYEQYV.

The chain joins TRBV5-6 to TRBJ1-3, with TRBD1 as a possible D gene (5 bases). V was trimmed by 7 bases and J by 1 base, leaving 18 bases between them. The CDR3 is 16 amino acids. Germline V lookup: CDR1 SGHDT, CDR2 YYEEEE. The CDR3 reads CASCQGGGSSGNTIYF. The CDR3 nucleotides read TGTGCCAGCTGCCAGGGAGGAGGGTCGTCTGGAAACACCATATATTTT.

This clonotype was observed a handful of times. The CDR3 region is CSARLAGSYEQYF. Here the CDR3 DNA reads TGCAGTGCTAGACTAGCGGGCTCCTACGAGCAGTACTTC. This chain joins TRBV20-1 and TRBJ2-7; 8 nucleotides align to TRBD2. This CDR3 has 13 residues. Germline V gene data show CDR1 as DFQATT and CDR2 as SNEGSKA (reference sequence). V shed 2 bases, J shed 0 bases, and the junction held 0 bases outside the gene matches.

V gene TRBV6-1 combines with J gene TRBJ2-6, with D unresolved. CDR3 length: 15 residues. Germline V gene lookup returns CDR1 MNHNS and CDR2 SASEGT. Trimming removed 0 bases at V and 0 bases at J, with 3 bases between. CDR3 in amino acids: CASSEAISGANVLTF. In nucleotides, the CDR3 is TGTGCCAGCAGTGAAGCGATCTCTGGGGCCAACGTCCTGACTTTC.

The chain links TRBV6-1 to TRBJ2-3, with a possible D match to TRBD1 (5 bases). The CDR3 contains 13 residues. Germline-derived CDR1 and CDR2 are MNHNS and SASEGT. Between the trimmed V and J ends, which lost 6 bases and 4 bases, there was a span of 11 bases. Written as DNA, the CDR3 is TGTGCCAGCAGGATCCCAGGGTCAGATACGCAGTATTTT. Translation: CASRIPGSDTQYF.

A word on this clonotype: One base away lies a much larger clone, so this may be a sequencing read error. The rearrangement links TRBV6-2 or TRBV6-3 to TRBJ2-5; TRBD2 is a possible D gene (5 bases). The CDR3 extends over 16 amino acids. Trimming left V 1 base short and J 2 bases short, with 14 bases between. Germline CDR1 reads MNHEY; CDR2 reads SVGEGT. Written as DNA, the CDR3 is TGTGCCAGCAGTTACTTCAGGACTTGCCCTCAAGAGACCCAGTACTTC. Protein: CASSYFRTCPQETQYF.

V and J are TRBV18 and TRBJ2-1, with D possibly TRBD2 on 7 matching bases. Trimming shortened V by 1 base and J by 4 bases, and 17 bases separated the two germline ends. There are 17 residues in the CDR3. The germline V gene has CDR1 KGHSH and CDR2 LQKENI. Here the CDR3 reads CASSPQGLGGPYNEQFF. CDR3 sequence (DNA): TGTGCCAGCTCACCACAGGGTCTCGGGGGGCCTTACAATGAGCAGTTCTTC. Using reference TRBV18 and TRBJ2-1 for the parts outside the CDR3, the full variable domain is NAGVMQNPRHLVRRRGQEARLRCSPMKGHSHVYWYRQLPEEGLKFMVYLQKENIIDESGMPKERFSAEFPKEGPSILRIQQVVRGDSAAYFCASSPQGLGGPYNEQFFGPGTRLTVL.

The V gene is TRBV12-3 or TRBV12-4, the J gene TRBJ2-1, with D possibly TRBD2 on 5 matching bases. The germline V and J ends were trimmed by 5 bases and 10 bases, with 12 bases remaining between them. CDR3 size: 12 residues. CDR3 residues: CASSPPPGEQFF. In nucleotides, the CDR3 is TGTGCCAGCAGTCCCCCTCCGGGAGAGCAGTTCTTC.

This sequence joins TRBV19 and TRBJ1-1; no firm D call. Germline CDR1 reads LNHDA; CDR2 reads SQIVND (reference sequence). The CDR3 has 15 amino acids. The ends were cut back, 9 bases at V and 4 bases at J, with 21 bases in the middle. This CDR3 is CASTLGYLSVTEAFF. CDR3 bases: TGTGCCAGCACGCTGGGTTATCTTTCCGTCACTGAAGCTTTCTTT.

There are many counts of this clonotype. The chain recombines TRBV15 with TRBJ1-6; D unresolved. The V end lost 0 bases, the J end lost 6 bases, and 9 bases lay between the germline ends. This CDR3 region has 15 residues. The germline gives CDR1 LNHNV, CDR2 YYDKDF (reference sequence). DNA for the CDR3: TGTGCCACCAGCAGAGAGGGGAGGATTAATTCACCCCTCCACTTT. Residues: CATSREGRINSPLHF.

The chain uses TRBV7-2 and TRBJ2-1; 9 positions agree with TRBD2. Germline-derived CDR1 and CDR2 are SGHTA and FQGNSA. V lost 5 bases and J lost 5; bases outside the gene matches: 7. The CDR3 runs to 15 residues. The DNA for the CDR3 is TGTGCCAGCAGCGCCCCGTTAGCGGGGGACAATGAGCAGTTCTTC. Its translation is CASSAPLAGDNEQFF.

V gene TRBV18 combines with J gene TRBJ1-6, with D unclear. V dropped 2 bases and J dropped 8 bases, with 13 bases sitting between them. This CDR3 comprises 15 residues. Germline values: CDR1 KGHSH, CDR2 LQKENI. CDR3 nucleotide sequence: TGTGCCAGCTCACCAGGCGGAGGTAGGGATTCACCCCTCCACTTT. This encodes CASSPGGGRDSPLHF. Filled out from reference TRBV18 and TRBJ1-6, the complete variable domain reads NAGVMQNPRHLVRRRGQEARLRCSPMKGHSHVYWYRQLPEEGLKFMVYLQKENIIDESGMPKERFSAEFPKEGPSILRIQQVVRGDSAAYFCASSPGGGRDSPLHFGNGTRLTVT.

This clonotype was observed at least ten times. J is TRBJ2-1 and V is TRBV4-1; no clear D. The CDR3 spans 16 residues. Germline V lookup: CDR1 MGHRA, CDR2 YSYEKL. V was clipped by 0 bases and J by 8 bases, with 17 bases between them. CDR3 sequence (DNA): TGCGCCAGCAGCCAAGATCATACGACCTATAACGATGAGCAGTTCTTC. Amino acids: CASSQDHTTYNDEQFF.

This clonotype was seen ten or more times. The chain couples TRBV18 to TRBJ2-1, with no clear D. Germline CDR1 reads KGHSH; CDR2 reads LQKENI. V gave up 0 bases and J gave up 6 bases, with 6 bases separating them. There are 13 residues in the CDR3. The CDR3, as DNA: TGTGCCAGCTCACCACCGGGTGGCAATGAGCAGTTCTTC. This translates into CASSPPGGNEQFF. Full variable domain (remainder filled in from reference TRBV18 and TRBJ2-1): NAGVMQNPRHLVRRRGQEARLRCSPMKGHSHVYWYRQLPEEGLKFMVYLQKENIIDESGMPKERFSAEFPKEGPSILRIQQVVRGDSAAYFCASSPPGGNEQFFGPGTRLTVL.

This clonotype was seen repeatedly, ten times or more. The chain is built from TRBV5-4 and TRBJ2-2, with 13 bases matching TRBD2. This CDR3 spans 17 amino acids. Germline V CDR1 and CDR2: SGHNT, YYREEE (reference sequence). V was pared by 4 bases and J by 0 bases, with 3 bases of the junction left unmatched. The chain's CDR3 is CASSVGLAGSNTGELFF. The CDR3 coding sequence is TGTGCCAGCAGCGTGGGACTAGCGGGGTCGAACACCGGGGAGCTGTTTTTT.

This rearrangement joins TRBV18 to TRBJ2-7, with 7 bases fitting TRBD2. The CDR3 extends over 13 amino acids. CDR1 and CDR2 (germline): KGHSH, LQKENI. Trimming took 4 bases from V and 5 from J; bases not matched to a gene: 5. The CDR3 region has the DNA TGTGCCAGCTCACGAGGGGAGGGAGACGAGCAGTACTTC. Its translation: CASSRGEGDEQYF.

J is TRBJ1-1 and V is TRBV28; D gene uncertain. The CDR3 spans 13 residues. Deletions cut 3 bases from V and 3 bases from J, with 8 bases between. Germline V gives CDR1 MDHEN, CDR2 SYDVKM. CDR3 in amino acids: CASSFSTHTEAFF. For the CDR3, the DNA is TGTGCCAGCAGTTTTTCCACGCACACTGAAGCTTTCTTT.

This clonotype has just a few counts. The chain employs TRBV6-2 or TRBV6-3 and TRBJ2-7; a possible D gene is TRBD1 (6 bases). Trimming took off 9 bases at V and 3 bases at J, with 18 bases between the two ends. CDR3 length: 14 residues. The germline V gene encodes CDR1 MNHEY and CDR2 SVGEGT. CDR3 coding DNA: TGTGCCAGTGCCCCTCACAGGGCTCTCTACGAGCAGTACGTC. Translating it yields CASAPHRALYEQYV.

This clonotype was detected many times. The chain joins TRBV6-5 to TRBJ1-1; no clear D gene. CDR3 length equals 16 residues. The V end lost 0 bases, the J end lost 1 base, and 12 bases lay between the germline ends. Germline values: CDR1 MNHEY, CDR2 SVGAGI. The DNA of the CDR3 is TGTGCCAGCAGTTACTCGAGCTGGACCCCGAACACTGAAGCTTTCTTT. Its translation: CASSYSSWTPNTEAFF.